In this sample, the clone carrying this TCR beta chain turned up a few times. The record originates from a study of blood T cells in healthy people across ages. V gave up 0 bases and J gave up 4 bases, with 9 bases separating them. The CDR3 extends over 14 amino acids. Germline V gene data show CDR1 as SGHRS and CDR2 as YFSETQ. Alongside a J-beta primer mix, a sample-barcoded 5' primer served in a second PCR lasting about 6 to 12 cycles. TCRdb analysed the 5' RACE reads with MiXCR anew, one entry per CDR3 protein. The table shows around 1,100,000 distinct CDR3 sequences, with roughly two fifths occurring only once. Healthy Caucasian individuals from Russia aged about 6 to 90 were enrolled as donors.

This chain uses TRBV5-1 with TRBJ2-3; D is perhaps TRBD2 (6 bases). The sequenced sample was blood. The sequence was obtained from a man between 18 and 35 years old in good health. The CDR3 protein is CASSLEGLSDTQYF. DNA for the CDR3: TGCGCCAGCAGCTTGGAGGGACTCTCAGATACGCAGTATTTT. Filled out from reference TRBV5-1 and TRBJ2-3, the complete variable domain reads KAGVTQTPRYLIKTRGQQVTLSCSPISGHRSVSWYQQTPGQGLQFLFEYFSETQRNKGNFPGRFSGRQFSNSRSEMNVSTLELGDSALYLCASSLEGLSDTQYFGPGTRLTVL.